The clone carrying this T cell receptor beta chain came up a few times. No antigen is known for it. This specimen comes from a study of blood T cells in healthy people across ages. Findings of the study overall: It was the long-lived donors that had more naive CD4+ cells and higher diversity than aged donors.

In germline, CDR1 is DFQATT, CDR2 SNEGSKA (reference sequence). Trimming cost V 8 bases and J 0 bases, with 14 bases left between them. This CDR3 has 13 amino acids. Through a sample-barcoded 5' primer and a J-beta primer mix, a second PCR was run for roughly 7 to 12 cycles. Every sample gave at least 2.5 million paired-end reads containing CDR3. TCRdb recomputed calls from the 5' RACE reads with MiXCR, one row per CDR3 protein. The sample yields almost 550,000 distinct CDR3 sequences, around 24% seen once. These sequences were also reported in another study, on T cells of mothers and their children. As reported in that work: Over 8 million reads per mother and around 3 million per child were obtained.

Specimen: blood. The clonotype was recovered from a boy under 18 in good health. The J gene is TRBJ2-7, the V gene TRBV20-1, with unresolved D. CDR3 coding DNA: TGCAGTTCCGACCCGTCGAGCTCCTACGAGCAGTACTTC. It translates to CSSDPSSSYEQYF.